Below are 10 T cell receptor beta chains sequenced from a single sample in a study of persistence of HIV-infected CD4 T cells. Their specific antigens are unknown. Nonspecific anti-CD3/anti-CD28 bead stimulation represents the broad CD4+ T cell repertoire. Sorting of responding CD4+ T cells relied on upregulated CD40 ligand together with CD69. This was the immunoSEQ version 4 assay in survey mode. Only in-frame clones appear in the TCRdb table, and some are missing; sequencing was by immunoSEQ multiplex PCR. The repertoire holds roughly 43,000 clones, roughly 90% seen once, with just over 1% in the top ten. Sequenced material: CD4+ T cells sorted from PBMCs after roughly 17-hour stimulation, taken from a patient who received antiretroviral therapy. The origin of the receptors is an adult man with HIV who was CMV-seropositive.

The chain recombines TRBV3-1 (or the pseudogene TRBV3-2) with TRBJ2-7; unclear D gene. CDR1 LGHDT and CDR2 YNNKEL come from the germline V gene (reference sequence). This CDR3 is built from 15 residues. V lost 1 base and J lost 1, with 11 bases in between. CDR3 DNA: TGTGCCAGCAGCCAAGGGCCAGGATTATCCTACGAGCAGTACTTC. Its translation: CASSQGPGLSYEQYF.

The genes are TRBV3-1 (or the pseudogene TRBV3-2) and TRBJ1-1; no clear D gene. The germline CDR1 and CDR2 sequences are LGHDT and YNNKEL (reference sequence). V was trimmed by 1 base and J by 8 bases, leaving 17 bases between them. CDR3 size: 15 residues. CDR3 protein: CASSQGAGQVMEAFF. The CDR3 DNA reads TGTGCCAGCAGCCAAGGAGCGGGCCAGGTAATGGAAGCTTTCTTT.

V is TRBV5-1 and J is TRBJ2-2; D might be TRBD2 (6 bases). CDR1 and CDR2 (germline): SGHRS, YFSETQ. The CDR3 sequence is 14 residues long. Deletions cut 0 bases from V and 7 bases from J, with 10 bases between. The CDR3 sequence is CASSLEGEDGELFF. CDR3 nucleotides: TGCGCCAGCAGCTTGGAAGGGGAGGACGGGGAGCTGTTTTTT.

The rearrangement links TRBV7-2 to TRBJ2-3; 9 bases map to TRBD2. Germline V gene sequence: CDR1 SGHTA, CDR2 FQGNSA. V trimming: 4 bases; J trimming: 9 bases; junction bases outside the gene matches: 2. The CDR3 runs 12 residues. The CDR3 here is CASSSLAGTQYF. Here the CDR3 DNA reads TGTGCCAGCAGCTCGCTAGCGGGGACGCAGTATTTT.

This sequence joins TRBV14 and TRBJ2-1; D may be TRBD1 or TRBD2 (5 bases each). Germline lookup yields CDR1 SGHDN and CDR2 FVKESK. The CDR3 is 16 amino acids. V lost 2 bases and J lost 9, with 20 bases in between. CDR3 sequence: CASSQSGARRNTEQFF. CDR3 coding DNA: TGTGCCAGCAGCCAATCCGGGGCAAGGAGAAACACTGAGCAGTTCTTC.

The chain joins TRBV4-1 to TRBJ2-5; 12 nucleotides line up with TRBD2. This CDR3 has 20 residues. V trimming: 0 bases; J trimming: 1 base; junction bases outside the gene matches: 12. In germline, CDR1 is MGHRA, CDR2 YSYEKL. CDR3 bases: TGCGCCAGCAGCCAAGATTTCGGTGCTAGCGGGGGGGCTTTCCAAGAGACCCAGTACTTC. It encodes CASSQDFGASGGAFQETQYF.

As for this clone: In the same sample, other DNA sequences code for this CDR3. The rearrangement uses TRBV7-9 and TRBJ1-6, with D perhaps TRBD1 (6 bases). CDR1 is SEHNR and CDR2 is FQNEAQ in the germline V gene (reference sequence). Deletions cut 3 bases from V and 0 bases from J, with 9 bases between. The CDR3 spans 16 residues. For the CDR3, the DNA is TGTGCCAGCAGCTTGGGGGCCAGCTCCTATAATTCACCCCTCCACTTT. Encoded protein: CASSLGASSYNSPLHF.

The V call is TRBV18, the J call TRBJ1-1; a weak D match, TRBD1 (6 bases). The CDR3 is 14 amino acids. CDR1 and CDR2 from the germline V gene are KGHSH and LQKENI. Trimming took 6 bases from V and 4 from J, leaving 15 bases between them. CDR3 sequence (DNA): TGTGCCAGCTCTCCTTTACAGGGTAGCACTGAAGCTTTCTTT. This sequence encodes CASSPLQGSTEAFF.

This chain joins TRBV9 and TRBJ2-3; D is perhaps TRBD1 (7 bases). This CDR3 region has 15 residues. With 2 bases removed from V and 5 bases from J, the gap between germline ends came to 15 bases. Germline V CDR1 and CDR2: SGDLS, YYNGEE. For the CDR3, the DNA is TGTGCCAGCAGCGTCCACAGGGGCGGGGTAGATACGCAGTATTTT. Protein sequence: CASSVHRGGVDTQYF.

The gene calls are TRBV2 and TRBJ1-5; D not certain. Germline CDR1 SNHLY, CDR2 FYNNEI. The germline V and J ends were trimmed by 2 bases and 1 base, with 6 bases remaining between them. The CDR3 loop spans 14 amino acids. In nucleotides, the CDR3 is TGTGCCAGCAGTGAAACCACAAGCAATCAGCCCCAGCATTTT. It is translated as CASSETTSNQPQHF.